This entry lists 18 T cell receptor beta chains sequenced from one sample in a study of blood T cell repertoires in COVID-19. Only in-frame clones appear in the TCRdb table, and some are missing; sequencing was by immunoSEQ multiplex PCR. The sample has under 200,000 clones, 85% to 90% seen once. The sample consisted of peripheral blood. These receptors originate from a man between 18 and 29 years old with active or convalescent COVID-19.

A few counts support this clone. The chain employs TRBV7-8 and TRBJ1-5; 7 bases align to TRBD1. Looked up from germline, CDR1 is SGHVS and CDR2 is FQNEAQ. The CDR3 is 15 residues long. The ends lost 4 bases at V and 3 bases at J; junction bases unmatched: 6. In DNA, the CDR3 is TGTGCCAGCAGCTCGGACAGGATCTCCAATCAGCCCCAGCATTTT. Translation gives CASSSDRISNQPQHF.

V is TRBV4-2 and J is TRBJ2-2; no clear D gene. The CDR3 loop spans 12 amino acids. Trimming took off 4 bases at V and 9 bases at J, with 9 bases between the two ends. Germline assignment: CDR1 LGHNA and CDR2 YNFKEQ. This CDR3 reads CASSPERRELFF. For the CDR3, the DNA is TGTGCCAGCAGCCCGGAGCGCAGGGAGCTGTTTTTT.

The chain is built from TRBV7-3 and TRBJ2-3; 10 positions agree with TRBD2. The CDR3 runs to 15 residues. Losses at the gene ends were 5 bases for V and 5 bases for J; bases not matched to a gene: 7. Germline assignment: CDR1 SGHTA and CDR2 FQGTGA. The CDR3 DNA reads TGTGCCAGCAGCCCCGGGACTAGCGAGGGAGATACGCAGTATTTT. Protein product: CASSPGTSEGDTQYF.

The table lists this clone with a count of one. The chain employs TRBV5-1 and TRBJ2-5, with 7 nucleotides matching TRBD1. This CDR3 spans 14 amino acids. The trim removed 0 bases at V and 3 bases at J, leaving 2 bases unmatched. Germline CDR1 is SGHRS and CDR2 is YFSETQ. The CDR3 DNA sequence: TGCGCCAGCAGCTTGGGAGGGGGCGAAGAGACCCAGTACTTC. It encodes CASSLGGGEETQYF.

The chain has TRBV2 and TRBJ2-1; TRBD2 matches 16 bases. J was trimmed by 11 bases and V by 6 bases; bases with no gene match: 7. Germline V gene data show CDR1 as SNHLY and CDR2 as FYNNEI. The CDR3 is 15 residues long. CDR3 region: CASRAGTSGGDQQFF. DNA of the CDR3: TGTGCCAGCAGGGCCGGGACTAGCGGGGGGGATCAGCAGTTCTTC.

The chain joins TRBV7-9 to TRBJ2-3; weak D call: TRBD1 (6 bases). V was pared by 4 bases and J by 7 bases, with 18 bases between. The CDR3 has 15 amino acids. Germline values: CDR1 SEHNR, CDR2 FQNEAQ (reference sequence). CDR3 coding DNA: TGTGCCAGCAGCTCAACAGGGACGGCTTCAAATACGCAGTATTTT. It translates to CASSSTGTASNTQYF.

The chain links TRBV5-1 to TRBJ2-7; weak D call: TRBD1 (5 bases). The CDR3 contains 15 residues. Per germline, CDR1 SGHRS and CDR2 YFSETQ. Trimming shortened V by 0 bases and J by 2 bases, and 12 bases separated the two germline ends. For the CDR3, the DNA is TGCGCCAGCAGCTTGGGTCAGGGCAAGCCCTACGAGCAGTACTTC. Its protein product is CASSLGQGKPYEQYF.

The genes are TRBV10-3 and TRBJ1-1, with a possible D match to TRBD1 (5 bases). CDR1 is ENHRY and CDR2 is SYGVKD in the germline V gene. V lost 6 bases and J lost 5, with 22 bases in between. The CDR3 extends over 16 amino acids. The CDR3, as DNA: TGTGCCATCAGGCCCAGGGAAGGGGAGGGAGGGACTGAAGCTTTCTTT. Translation: CAIRPREGEGGTEAFF.

The chain uses TRBV2 and TRBJ2-4, with 10 nucleotides matching TRBD2. Per the germline V gene, CDR1 is SNHLY and CDR2 is FYNNEI. The CDR3 runs 15 residues. Trimming cost V 5 bases and J 1 base; bases outside gene matches: 2. The CDR3 DNA reads TGTGCCAGCAGTCCGGGACTAGCGGCCAAAAACATTCAGTACTTC. Its translation: CASSPGLAAKNIQYF.

The chain recombines TRBV2 with TRBJ2-5, with no clear D. Germline V gene data show CDR1 as SNHLY and CDR2 as FYNNEI. V gave up 1 base and J gave up 4 bases, with 7 bases separating them. This CDR3 comprises 13 residues. In DNA, the CDR3 is TGTGCCAGCAGTGAAGGGCCCAGAGAGACCCAGTACTTC. As protein: CASSEGPRETQYF.

CDR3 in DNA: TGTGCCAGCAGCCAAGATTTGGGACTAGCGGGAGTCTACAATGAGCAGTTCTTC. Its protein product is CASSQDLGLAGVYNEQFF. The V and J genes are TRBV3-1 (or the pseudogene TRBV3-2) and TRBJ2-1; 14 bases align to TRBD2. The CDR3 runs to 18 residues. In germline, CDR1 is LGHDT, CDR2 YNNKEL (reference sequence). V lost 0 bases, J lost 3 bases, and 4 bases stayed unmatched.

This chain connects TRBV5-6 to TRBJ2-7; weak D call: TRBD2 (5 bases). The CDR3 length is 13 residues. V was pared by 4 bases and J by 6 bases, with 14 bases between. From germline, CDR1 is SGHDT and CDR2 YYEEEE. The CDR3 sequence: CASSGALAGEQYF. The CDR3, as DNA: TGTGCCAGCAGCGGTGCCCTAGCAGGCGAGCAGTACTTC. Filled out from reference TRBV5-6 and TRBJ2-7, the complete variable domain reads DAGVTQSPTHLIKTRGQQVTLRCSPKSGHDTVSWYQQALGQGPQFIFQYYEEEERQRGNFPDRFSGHQFPNYSSELNVNALLLGDSALYLCASSGALAGEQYFGPGTRLTVT.

The V call is TRBV2, the J call TRBJ1-4, with D possibly TRBD1 on 5 matching bases. The CDR3 consists of 13 residues. The V gene lost 8 bases and the J gene lost 2 bases, with 9 bases spanning the gap. The germline V gene encodes CDR1 SNHLY and CDR2 FYNNEI. CDR3 coding DNA: TGTGCCAGCTGTCGGGGGACTAATGAAAAACTGTTTTTT. It translates to CASCRGTNEKLFF.

V and J are TRBV6-5 and TRBJ1-3, with TRBD1 matching 7 bases. CDR3 length equals 14 residues. The ends lost 5 bases at V and 2 bases at J; junction bases unmatched: 3. The germline CDR1 and CDR2 sequences are MNHEY and SVGAGI. CDR3 coding DNA: TGTGCCAGCAGTAGACAGGGCGCTGGAAACACCATATATTTT. Translating gives CASSRQGAGNTIYF.

The chain links TRBV11-2 to TRBJ2-6; maybe TRBD2 (5 bases). Between the trimmed V and J ends, which lost 5 bases and 0 bases, there was a span of 17 bases. Germline V gene sequence: CDR1 SGHAT, CDR2 FQNNGV. The CDR3 contains 18 residues. CDR3 sequence reads: CASSPPLGGSSGANVLTF. CDR3 nucleotides: TGTGCCAGCAGCCCACCCCTAGGTGGGAGCTCTGGGGCCAACGTCCTGACTTTC.

The rearrangement uses TRBV4-1 and TRBJ2-3; 8 positions match TRBD1. The germline gives CDR1 MGHRA, CDR2 YSYEKL. The J segment lost 0 bases and the V segment lost 2 bases, leaving 4 bases of the junction unmatched. CDR3 size: 16 residues. The CDR3 spells CASSQNRGISTDTQYF. CDR3 DNA: TGCGCCAGCAGCCAAAACAGGGGGATTAGCACAGATACGCAGTATTTT.

This chain links TRBV5-1 with TRBJ2-7; D is ambiguous. Trimming pared 3 bases from V and 2 bases from J, leaving 6 bases between. The CDR3 has 12 residues. Germline CDR1 SGHRS, CDR2 YFSETQ. The CDR3 protein is CASSSSAYEQYF. CDR3 DNA sequence: TGCGCCAGCAGCTCCTCCGCCTACGAGCAGTACTTC.

This clone was observed a handful of times. V usage is TRBV5-6 and J usage is TRBJ1-2; unclear D gene. The V and J ends lost 4 bases and 5 bases respectively, with 18 bases between them. This CDR3 region has 15 residues. In germline, CDR1 is SGHDT, CDR2 YYEEEE. CDR3 nucleotides: TGTGCCAGCAGCCGGTCAGGACCGGCGGGTTATGGCTACACCTTC. Encoded protein: CASSRSGPAGYGYTF.